These 20 T cell receptor beta chains originate from one sample sequenced in a study of a mutant IDH1 vaccine in newly diagnosed glioma. Method: immunoSEQ multiplex PCR; TCRdb's copy keeps in-frame clones and lacks some. In the table there are fewer than 55,000 clones, 65% of which are singletons. Time point described: week 47, end of study. In the vaccine, a single dose held 300 ug of the mutant IDH1 20-mer peptide, along with topical imiquimod. These receptors' targets are unknown. The starting material was peripheral blood mononuclear cells (PBMCs), obtained from a glioma patient whose treatment included an IDH1 peptide vaccine. The origin of the receptors is a man aged 40-55 years with glioma. Some clones in this sample may be carry-over from other donors' samples.

The rearrangement uses TRBV4-2 and TRBJ2-3; TRBD2 aligns across 8 bases. V lost 3 bases and J lost 3; bases outside the gene matches: 2. The length of the CDR3 is 14 residues. CDR1 and CDR2 from the germline V gene are LGHNA and YNFKEQ. The CDR3 spells CASSHPGGTDTQYF. CDR3 bases: TGTGCCAGCAGCCATCCGGGAGGGACAGATACGCAGTATTTT.

This rearrangement joins TRBV2 to TRBJ1-4; TRBD1 matches at 11 bases. CDR3 size: 14 residues. V gave up 6 bases and J gave up 8 bases; unmatched junction bases: 5. From germline, CDR1 is SNHLY and CDR2 FYNNEI. Here the CDR3 reads CASRDRGRSEKLFF. The DNA of the CDR3 is TGTGCCAGCAGGGACAGGGGGCGATCGGAAAAACTGTTTTTT.

The rearrangement links TRBV2 to TRBJ1-1; no clear D gene. The germline gives CDR1 SNHLY, CDR2 FYNNEI. V lost 6 bases to trimming and J lost 4 bases, with 12 bases between them. The CDR3 contains 13 residues. The CDR3 region has the DNA TGTGCCAGCAGGGCCGGGCCCCCCACTGAAGCTTTCTTT. It specifies CASRAGPPTEAFF.

Only a few counts were recorded for this clone. The chain uses TRBV2 and TRBJ1-6; D gene unclear. The V and J ends lost 6 bases and 5 bases respectively, with 11 bases between them. CDR3 size: 14 residues. Germline lookup yields CDR1 SNHLY and CDR2 FYNNEI. CDR3 residues: CASRWAGDNSPLHF. The CDR3 DNA sequence: TGTGCCAGCAGGTGGGCAGGCGATAATTCACCCCTCCACTTT.

The chain employs TRBV18 and TRBJ1-5; 9 bases are a match to TRBD1. The V and J ends lost 3 bases and 1 base, in that order; junction bases with no gene match: 1. CDR1 KGHSH and CDR2 LQKENI come from the germline V gene. The CDR3 runs to 15 residues. This CDR3 is CASSPGTGSNQPQHF. The CDR3, as DNA: TGTGCCAGCTCACCCGGGACAGGGAGCAATCAGCCCCAGCATTTT.

By share, this clone counts as medium-sized (0.01 to 0.1%). The rearrangement joins TRBV29-1 to TRBJ1-2; TRBD1 might be the D (5 bases). Trimming stripped 4 bases from V and 10 bases from J, with 13 bases between. This CDR3 region has 11 residues. The germline CDR1 and CDR2 sequences are SQVTM and ANQGSEA. DNA of the CDR3: TGCAGCGTTGCCCAGGGCGGAGACTACACCTTC. This codes for CSVAQGGDYTF.

The chain couples TRBV2 to TRBJ1-2, with D unclear. The CDR3 covers 12 residues. Looked up from germline, CDR1 is SNHLY and CDR2 is FYNNEI. V lost 8 bases to trimming and J lost 2 bases, with 9 bases between them. CDR3 sequence (DNA): TGTGCCAGCGACGGGCAGAACTATGGCTACACCTTC. Protein sequence: CASDGQNYGYTF. The full variable domain, in which reference TRBV2 and TRBJ1-2 provide the parts outside the CDR3, is EPEVTQTPSHQVTQMGQEVILRCVPISNHLYFYWYRQILGQKVEFLVSFYNNEISEKSEIFDDQFSVERPDGSNFTLKIRSTKLEDSAMYFCASDGQNYGYTFGSGTRLTVV.

The chain joins TRBV4-1 to TRBJ2-3; no clear D gene. CDR3 length equals 15 residues. Trimming stripped 1 base from V and 4 bases from J, with 12 bases between. Germline CDR1 MGHRA, CDR2 YSYEKL. The CDR3 nucleotides are TGCGCCAGCAGCCAAGTTGGATGGTCCCCAGATACGCAGTATTTT. Translating gives CASSQVGWSPDTQYF.

The chain has TRBV14 and TRBJ2-7, with a weak D call TRBD2 (6 bases). The V gene's germline CDR1 is SGHDN and CDR2 FVKESK. V gave up 3 bases and J gave up 2 bases, with 14 bases separating them. The CDR3 runs 15 residues. The CDR3 region has the DNA TGTGCCAGCAGCCATGGGACTCCTTTTACCTACGAGCAGTACTTC. Amino acids: CASSHGTPFTYEQYF.

This chain uses TRBV4-2 with TRBJ1-4, with D possibly TRBD1 on 5 matching bases. The ends were cut back, 6 bases at V and 4 bases at J, with 12 bases in the middle. Germline V gene lookup returns CDR1 LGHNA and CDR2 YNFKEQ. CDR3 size: 14 residues. This CDR3 is CASRGWGDNEKLFF. The CDR3 nucleotides are TGTGCCAGCAGGGGGTGGGGGGATAATGAAAAACTGTTTTTT.

The chain employs TRBV9 and TRBJ2-3, with D uncertain. Deletions cut 0 bases from V and 2 bases from J, with 13 bases between. The CDR3 is 16 amino acids. Germline V gives CDR1 SGDLS, CDR2 YYNGEE. The CDR3: CASSVEPRANTDTQYF. The CDR3, as DNA: TGTGCCAGCAGCGTAGAGCCCCGTGCCAACACAGATACGCAGTATTTT.

The J gene is TRBJ1-2, the V gene TRBV5-1; unclear D gene. This CDR3 has 14 amino acids. Trimming cost V 3 bases and J 8 bases, with 17 bases left between them. Germline CDR1 SGHRS, CDR2 YFSETQ. For the CDR3, the DNA is TGCGCCAGCAGCTGGGGTGGGGAGACACAGGGCTACACCTTC. Translated, it gives CASSWGGETQGYTF.

The chain recombines TRBV30 with TRBJ1-2, with 8 bases that match TRBD1. In germline, CDR1 is GTSNPN, CDR2 SVGIG (reference sequence). The CDR3 is 14 amino acids. J lost 2 bases, V lost 2 bases, and 4 bases had no gene match. The CDR3 DNA follows: TGTGCCTGGAGTCTGCGACAGGGGAACTATGGCTACACCTTC. It yields the protein CAWSLRQGNYGYTF.

The chain couples TRBV2 to TRBJ1-5; D is undetermined. Germline-derived CDR1 and CDR2 are SNHLY and FYNNEI. The CDR3 contains 14 residues. V lost 6 bases and J 0 bases, leaving 9 bases between the germline ends. Here the CDR3 DNA reads TGTGCCAGCAGGGGAGACTCTAGCAATCAGCCCCAGCATTTT. This translates into CASRGDSSNQPQHF. Looking up the rest from reference TRBV2 and TRBJ1-5 gives the full variable domain: EPEVTQTPSHQVTQMGQEVILRCVPISNHLYFYWYRQILGQKVEFLVSFYNNEISEKSEIFDDQFSVERPDGSNFTLKIRSTKLEDSAMYFCASRGDSSNQPQHFGDGTRLSIL.

The CDR3 bases are TGTGCCAGCAGTGATCCTAGCGGGGGGCATTACGAGCAGTACTTC. Translating gives CASSDPSGGHYEQYF. The genes are TRBV2 and TRBJ2-7; the match to TRBD2 covers 11 bases. After removal of 3 bases from V and 4 bases from J, the junction contained 5 bases not matched to a gene. CDR3 length equals 15 residues. Germline lookup yields CDR1 SNHLY and CDR2 FYNNEI.

This chain links TRBV6-6 with TRBJ1-2; no reliable D call. The germline CDR1 and CDR2 sequences are MNHNY and SVGAGI (reference sequence). Between the trimmed V and J ends, which lost 7 bases and 0 bases, there was a span of 9 bases. CDR3 length: 13 residues. CDR3 amino acids: CASTELANYGYTF. The CDR3 bases are TGTGCCAGCACCGAATTAGCTAACTATGGCTACACCTTC.

A few counts support this clone. The chain uses TRBV19 and TRBJ1-2; D gene unclear. The CDR3 is 13 residues long. CDR1 is LNHDA, CDR2 SQIVND, per germline (reference sequence). The V end was cut by 4 bases, the J end by 3 bases, with 9 bases between. The CDR3 sequence: CASSTERYYGYTF. The DNA of the CDR3 is TGTGCCAGTAGTACGGAAAGGTACTATGGCTACACCTTC.

CDR3 residues: CASSISGTTEAFF. DNA of the CDR3: TGTGCCAGTAGTATTTCAGGGACCACTGAAGCTTTCTTT. J is TRBJ1-1 and V is TRBV19, with D possibly TRBD1 on 5 matching bases. Per germline, CDR1 LNHDA and CDR2 SQIVND (reference sequence). V lost 3 bases and J lost 4, with 9 bases in between. CDR3 length: 13 amino acids.

The chain joins TRBV9 to TRBJ2-3; TRBD2 might be the D (6 bases). V lost 3 bases and J 2 bases, leaving 16 bases between the germline ends. Looked up from germline, CDR1 is SGDLS and CDR2 is YYNGEE. The CDR3 is 16 residues long. As DNA, the CDR3 is TGTGCCAGCAGCGCCCGCCTGGGCGGGGTCACAGATACGCAGTATTTT. Translation gives CASSARLGGVTDTQYF.

V is TRBV10-1 and J is TRBJ2-5; a possible D gene is TRBD1 (5 bases). With 3 bases removed from V and 5 bases from J, the gap between germline ends came to 10 bases. The germline V gene has CDR1 WNHNN and CDR2 SYGVQD (reference sequence). The CDR3 covers 13 residues. This chain's CDR3 is CASSEQVWETQYF. The CDR3 coding sequence is TGCGCCAGCAGTGAACAGGTCTGGGAGACCCAGTACTTC.